This T cell receptor (beta chain) derives from a study of molecular identifiers for immune sequencing clone quantification. Study at large: Across replicate runs, RNA obtained from approximately 20,000 or 100,000 naive CD8 cells was divided into five, with four undergoing sequencing.

In TCRdb, the PCR reads were re-called with MiXCR into one record per CDR3 protein. The sample holds 50,000 or so distinct CDR3 sequences; approximately 25% are singletons and the top ten take under 2%. Regarding the study as a whole: Barcode sharing among identical TCR molecules could make large clones appear smaller.

This clonotype was detected many times. Its cognate antigen is unknown. The junction had 8 bases not matched to a gene; V was cut back by 6 bases and J by 8 bases. The CDR3 is made up of 15 amino acids. What was sequenced was naive CD8+ T cells from blood, with Jurkat cell RNA spiked in. As to subset: FACS-sorted CD8+CD4-CCR7+CD45RA+ naive T cells. V gene TRBV12-3 or TRBV12-4 combines with J gene TRBJ1-4; 11 nucleotides match TRBD1. The clonotype was recovered from a human donor in good health. Some libraries in this study had Jurkat cell RNA spiked in. Here the CDR3 DNA reads TGTGCCAGCAGACAAGGGACAGGGGGATTGGAAAAACTGTTTTTT. The encoded protein is CASRQGTGGLEKLFF.